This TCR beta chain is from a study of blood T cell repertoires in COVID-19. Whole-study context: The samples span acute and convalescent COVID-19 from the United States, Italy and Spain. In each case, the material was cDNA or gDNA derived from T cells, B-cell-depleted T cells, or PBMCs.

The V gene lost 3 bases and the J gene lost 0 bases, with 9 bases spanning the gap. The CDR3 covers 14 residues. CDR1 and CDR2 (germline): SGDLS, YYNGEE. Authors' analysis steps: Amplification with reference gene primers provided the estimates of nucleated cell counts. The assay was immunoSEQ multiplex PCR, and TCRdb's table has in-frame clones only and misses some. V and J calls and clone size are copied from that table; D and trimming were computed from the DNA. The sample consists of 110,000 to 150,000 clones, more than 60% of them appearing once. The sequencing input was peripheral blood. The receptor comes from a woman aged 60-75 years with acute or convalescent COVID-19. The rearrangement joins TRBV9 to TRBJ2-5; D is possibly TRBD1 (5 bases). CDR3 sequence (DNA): TGTGCCAGCAGCGCACCAGGGTACCAAGAGACCCAGTACTTC. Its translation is CASSAPGYQETQYF.